Sequencing of this T cell receptor (beta chain) was carried out in a study of regulatory T cells in long-lasting Graves disease. Findings and caveats of the study: It was in persistent disease that TRBV28, TRBJ1-2 and TRBJ2-5 were favored. Sharing of public clonotypes was greater in persistent patients (more than 2,500) than in new patients (roughly 1,000).

The CDR3 spans 15 residues. Trimming cost V 4 bases and J 6 bases; bases outside gene matches: 10. In the case of this clonotype: Antigen specificity is unknown.

Library construction for TCR beta used iRepertoire HTBI primers and Arm-PCR of CDR3 regions. In TCRdb, the multiplex PCR reads were re-called with MiXCR into one record per CDR3 protein. The table includes about 470,000 distinct CDR3 sequences, 20% to 25% detected once. Time point: persistent/refractory GD, antithyroid drugs over 5 years with positive TRAb. With RNA extracted from PBMCs as input, the TCR library was made. The collection involved drawing approximately 9.9 milliliters of peripheral blood into EDTA tubes. V is TRBV12-3 or TRBV12-4 and J is TRBJ1-1; 8 bases map to TRBD1. This TCR was recovered from a female donor with Graves disease. Specimen: peripheral blood mononuclear cells (PBMCs), collected when the disease was refractory, from a patient treated with antithyroid drugs. CDR3 in amino acids: CASSSGIQGGAEAFF. CDR3 in DNA: TGTGCCAGCAGTTCCGGAATACAGGGGGGCGCTGAAGCTTTCTTT.